These 16 T cell receptor beta chains were all obtained from the same sample, sequenced in a study of T cells after yellow fever vaccination. TCRdb fed the 5' RACE reads into MiXCR, producing one record per CDR3 protein. Seen here are 27,000 or so distinct CDR3 sequences, approximately 4.8% observed once, and the top ten hold about 38%. The source material was PBMCs, either bulk or a sorted T-cell subset (CD4+, CD8+, memory, or dextramer-sorted; not recorded which), sampled on the day of the yellow fever booster vaccination. The source is a man aged 18 to 30 who received the YFV17D yellow fever vaccine.

This clonotype was seen repeatedly, ten times or more. The gene calls are TRBV4-1 and TRBJ2-5; 10 bases fit TRBD2. Trimming cost V 4 bases and J 5 bases; bases outside gene matches: 16. Germline V gives CDR1 MGHRA, CDR2 YSYEKL. The CDR3 spans 18 residues. The CDR3 reads CASSPRGASGGFVETQYF. The CDR3 DNA follows: TGCGCCAGCAGCCCGCGGGGGGCTAGCGGGGGATTCGTGGAGACCCAGTACTTC.

This clonotype was detected many times. The rearrangement joins TRBV7-2 to TRBJ2-5; D gene unclear. With 7 bases removed from V and 2 bases from J, the gap between germline ends came to 14 bases. CDR3 size: 14 residues. Germline V gene lookup returns CDR1 SGHTA and CDR2 FQGNSA. This CDR3 reads CASTRSWGQETQYF. The CDR3 DNA is TGTGCCAGCACCCGGTCCTGGGGACAAGAGACCCAGTACTTC.

This clonotype turned up a few times. The chain recombines TRBV2 with TRBJ2-5, with D possibly TRBD1 on 6 matching bases. The CDR3 has 16 amino acids. The V gene's germline CDR1 is SNHLY and CDR2 FYNNEI. Trimming cost V 0 bases and J 4 bases, with 15 bases left between them. The DNA of the CDR3 is TGTGCCAGCAGTGAAGCTCGACAGGCCCCGGCAGAGACCCAGTACTTC. Translation gives CASSEARQAPAETQYF.

The rearrangement links TRBV24-1 to TRBJ2-5, with TRBD1 matching over 9 bases. Trimming cost V 5 bases and J 4 bases; bases outside gene matches: 4. This CDR3 contains 14 residues. Germline values: CDR1 KGHDR, CDR2 SFDVKD. CDR3 nucleotides: TGTGCCACCAGTGCACGGACAGGGGTAGAGACCCAGTACTTC. Translated, it gives CATSARTGVETQYF.

This clonotype was counted ten times or more. Because the CDR3 is missing its conserved closing phenylalanine or tryptophan, this is likely a read error. No DNA is shown, since the ends of the CDR3 on it are uncertain; the CDR3 is the one TCRdb lists. This chain links TRBV6-1 with TRBJ1-1. In germline, CDR1 is MNHNS, CDR2 SASEGT. With termini counted, the CDR3 has 12 amino acids. CDR3 sequence: CASSEPPGPLDL.

This clonotype was counted at least ten times. This chain links TRBV4-3 with TRBJ2-6, with TRBD2 as a possible D gene (5 bases). The V and J ends lost 1 base and 4 bases respectively, with 11 bases between them. CDR3 length: 16 amino acids. Germline assignment: CDR1 LGHNA and CDR2 YSLEER. CDR3 bases: TGCGCCAGCAGCCAAGTGAGGGAAACAGGGGCCAACGTCCTGACTTTC. Translating it yields CASSQVRETGANVLTF.

In its sample, this clonotype was seen many times. The chain carries TRBV7-9 and TRBJ2-3, with 8 bases matching TRBD2. V lost 8 bases and J lost 2; bases outside the gene matches: 6. Germline V gene lookup returns CDR1 SEHNR and CDR2 FQNEAQ (reference sequence). The CDR3 runs 14 residues. The CDR3 DNA is TGTGCCAGCGATCCGGGGGGGTACACAGATACGCAGTATTTT. This translates into CASDPGGYTDTQYF. The full variable domain, rest sourced from reference TRBV7-9 and TRBJ2-3, is DTGVSQNPRHKITKRGQNVTFRCDPISEHNRLYWYRQTLGQGPEFLTYFQNEAQLEKSRLLSDRFSAERPKGSFSTLEIQRTEQGDSAMYLCASDPGGYTDTQYFGPGTRLTVL.

This clonotype has at least ten counts. V and J are TRBV5-1 and TRBJ2-3; 8 bases map to TRBD2. This CDR3 comprises 15 residues. After removal of 1 base from V and 3 bases from J, the junction contained 4 bases not matched to a gene. CDR1 and CDR2 (germline): SGHRS, YFSETQ. DNA of the CDR3: TGCGCCAGCAGCTTGTCCGGGGGGGGGACAGATACGCAGTATTTT. Translating it yields CASSLSGGGTDTQYF. The whole variable domain, remainder taken from reference TRBV5-1 and TRBJ2-3, is KAGVTQTPRYLIKTRGQQVTLSCSPISGHRSVSWYQQTPGQGLQFLFEYFSETQRNKGNFPGRFSGRQFSNSRSEMNVSTLELGDSALYLCASSLSGGGTDTQYFGPGTRLTVL.

This rearrangement joins TRBV2 to TRBJ2-2; D perhaps matches TRBD2 (5 bases). CDR1 SNHLY and CDR2 FYNNEI come from the germline V gene. Trimming took 5 bases from V and 1 from J, leaving 5 bases between them. The CDR3 is 13 amino acids. The CDR3 DNA reads as TGTGCCAGCAGTCGGGAGAACACCGGGGAGCTGTTTTTT. Its translation: CASSRENTGELFF.

This clonotype was recorded at least ten times. This chain joins TRBV4-1 and TRBJ1-1, with unresolved D. This CDR3 comprises 13 residues. The V gene lost 4 bases and the J gene lost 10 bases, with 16 bases spanning the gap. The germline gives CDR1 MGHRA, CDR2 YSYEKL. The CDR3 reads CASSLSRRRGAFF. The CDR3 nucleotides read TGCGCCAGCAGCCTTTCCCGGCGAAGAGGAGCTTTCTTT.

This clonotype was counted at least ten times. This sequence joins TRBV12-3 or TRBV12-4 and TRBJ1-1; D not resolved. The V and J ends lost 4 bases and 6 bases respectively, with 3 bases between them. This CDR3 comprises 10 residues. CDR3 residues: CASSYPEAFF. For the CDR3, the DNA is TGTGCCAGCAGTTATCCTGAAGCTTTCTTT.

In this sample, this clonotype turned up many times. The J gene is TRBJ2-3, the V gene TRBV4-3, with no clear D. This CDR3 region has 14 residues. Trimming cost V 1 base and J 3 bases, with 8 bases left between them. Germline CDR1 is LGHNA and CDR2 is YSLEER. The CDR3: CASSQAGSTDTQYF. CDR3 DNA sequence: TGCGCCAGCAGCCAAGCCGGCAGTACAGATACGCAGTATTTT.

This clonotype has just a few counts. The chain employs TRBV3-1 and TRBJ2-7; no clear D gene. The CDR3 is made up of 14 amino acids. The V end was cut by 2 bases, the J end by 8 bases, with 16 bases between. Germline V CDR1 and CDR2: LGHDT, YNNKEL (reference sequence). CDR3 DNA: TGTGCCAGCAGCCAAACCCTCGTACCTTTCCAGCAGTACGTC. Translation: CASSQTLVPFQQYV.

In this sample, this clonotype turned up a few times. The rearrangement links TRBV2 to TRBJ2-1, with unresolved D. This CDR3 has 14 amino acids. V lost 5 bases, J lost 3 bases, and 11 bases lay in between. CDR1 SNHLY and CDR2 FYNNEI come from the germline V gene. The CDR3 is CASSPHEDYNEQFF. The CDR3 DNA follows: TGTGCCAGCAGTCCGCATGAAGACTACAATGAGCAGTTCTTC.

This clonotype was detected ten times or more. The chain couples TRBV6-5 to TRBJ2-2; 8 bases match TRBD2. V was clipped by 6 bases and J by 4 bases; unmatched bases: 13. CDR3 size: 17 residues. Germline CDR1 reads MNHEY; CDR2 reads SVGAGI. The CDR3, as DNA: TGTGCCAGCAGCCGGCCGATCGGGGGGGGATCCACCGGGGAGCTGTTTTTT. Translation gives CASSRPIGGGSTGELFF.

This clonotype was picked up many times. The chain carries TRBV4-3 and TRBJ2-7; D remains ambiguous. Germline lookup yields CDR1 LGHNA and CDR2 YSLEER. V was cut by 0 bases and J by 3 bases, with 9 bases left in between. The CDR3 is made up of 14 amino acids. DNA of the CDR3: TGCGCCAGCAGCCAAGACTACGGCAGCTACGAGCAGTACTTC. Its translation: CASSQDYGSYEQYF.